This entry lists 15 T cell receptor beta chains sequenced from one sample in a study of shared clonotypes between healthy human individuals. The table came from immunoSEQ multiplex PCR; TCRdb's copy has only in-frame clones and leaves some out. The table records some 2.4 million clones, 93% of them present only once. Sequencing was carried out using naive CD4+ T cells from PBMCs. The subset: CD45RA+ positively selected. These receptors came from a man aged 18 to 30 in good health. Some clones in this sample may be carry-over from other donors' samples.

The V gene is TRBV7-2, the J gene TRBJ1-5; D is unclear. The germline gives CDR1 SGHTA, CDR2 FQGNSA. V was trimmed by 3 bases and J by 7 bases, leaving 10 bases between them. This CDR3 is built from 13 residues. The DNA of the CDR3 is TGTGCCAGCAGCTTCGTTTCGGCGCAGCCCCAGCATTTT. This sequence encodes CASSFVSAQPQHF.

The V call is TRBV2, the J call TRBJ2-5, with D perhaps TRBD2 (6 bases). CDR1 is SNHLY and CDR2 is FYNNEI in the germline V gene. Between the trimmed V and J ends, which lost 7 bases and 2 bases, there was a span of 17 bases. The length of the CDR3 is 15 residues. CDR3 residues: CASTMGGATQETQYF. CDR3 DNA: TGTGCCAGCACGATGGGCGGGGCGACACAAGAGACCCAGTACTTC.

The rearrangement joins TRBV4-1 to TRBJ2-1, with D maybe TRBD2 (5 bases). Trimming shortened V by 4 bases and J by 8 bases, and 21 bases separated the two germline ends. Germline CDR1 reads MGHRA; CDR2 reads YSYEKL. The CDR3 length is 16 residues. The CDR3 nucleotides read TGCGCCAGCAGCCCAGGAGGTGCTAGTCTTACCGATGAGCAGTTCTTC. Protein: CASSPGGASLTDEQFF.

The chain combines TRBV10-3 with TRBJ2-1; D gene ambiguous. Per germline, CDR1 ENHRY and CDR2 SYGVKD. The CDR3 contains 13 residues. Trimming shortened V by 8 bases and J by 3 bases, and 11 bases separated the two germline ends. This chain's CDR3 is CAIGDSGYNEQFF. The CDR3 DNA follows: TGTGCCATCGGCGACTCGGGCTACAATGAGCAGTTCTTC.

This chain joins TRBV2 and TRBJ2-7; no clear D. The CDR3 has 13 residues. Germline values: CDR1 SNHLY, CDR2 FYNNEI. V shed 7 bases and J shed 4 bases, with 14 bases lying between them. The CDR3 coding sequence is TGTGCCAGCATCCAGACTCTTACTTACGAGCAGTACTTC. It specifies CASIQTLTYEQYF.

The chain uses TRBV7-9 and TRBJ2-1, with a tentative D call TRBD2 (7 bases). The germline CDR1 and CDR2 sequences are SEHNR and FQNEAQ (reference sequence). The V and J ends lost 8 bases and 7 bases respectively, with 15 bases between them. This CDR3 comprises 13 residues. CDR3 amino acids: CASEGGGGNEQFF. The CDR3 DNA reads as TGTGCCAGCGAGGGGGGAGGGGGAAATGAGCAGTTCTTC.

About this clone itself: In the same sample, other DNA sequences code for this CDR3. The chain carries TRBV28 and TRBJ2-7; 11 bases are shared with TRBD2. The CDR3 is 14 residues long. Germline V CDR1 and CDR2: MDHEN, SYDVKM. V was pared by 5 bases and J by 2 bases, with 2 bases of the junction left unmatched. The CDR3 nucleotides are TGTGCCAGCAGTCCACTAGCGGGGGCCTACGAGCAGTACTTC. Its translation is CASSPLAGAYEQYF.

The chain has TRBV29-1 and TRBJ1-2; 8 bases align to TRBD1. The length of the CDR3 is 15 residues. V shed 4 bases and J 10 bases; nucleotides not matched to a gene: 17. Germline lookup yields CDR1 SQVTM and CDR2 ANQGSEA. The CDR3 DNA follows: TGCAGCGTTGTTTTCTCTGGGGCCGGGACAGGCAACTACACCTTC. The encoded protein is CSVVFSGAGTGNYTF.

The chain combines TRBV6-1 with TRBJ1-4; tentatively, D is TRBD1 (6 bases). The V end lost 6 bases, the J end lost 7 bases, and 18 bases lay between the germline ends. CDR3 size: 15 residues. In germline, CDR1 is MNHNS, CDR2 SASEGT. The CDR3 spells CASSERGAEGEKLFF. DNA for the CDR3: TGTGCCAGCAGCGAACGGGGGGCGGAGGGTGAAAAACTGTTTTTT.

V is TRBV28 and J is TRBJ1-1, with D uncertain. The CDR3 totals 11 residues. Germline V gives CDR1 MDHEN, CDR2 SYDVKM. V dropped 11 bases and J dropped 3 bases, with 10 bases sitting between them. Written as DNA, the CDR3 is TGTGCCGCTTCACTGGACACTGAAGCTTTCTTT. Translation gives CAASLDTEAFF.

The CDR3, as DNA: TGTGCCTGGAGTCCCTCCCCGACAGCAGATACGCAGTATTTT. Encoded protein: CAWSPSPTADTQYF. The V call is TRBV30, the J call TRBJ2-3, with a possible D match to TRBD1 (5 bases). V lost 2 bases and J lost 4, with 13 bases in between. The germline gives CDR1 GTSNPN, CDR2 SVGIG (reference sequence). The CDR3 runs 14 residues.

CDR3 coding DNA: TGTGCCAGCAGCGTAGGGACCTACAACTACAATGAGCAGTTCTTC. It encodes CASSVGTYNYNEQFF. This rearrangement joins TRBV9 to TRBJ2-1; D gene unclear. V was clipped by 0 bases and J by 3 bases, with 10 bases between them. This CDR3 has 15 amino acids. Germline CDR1 and CDR2: SGDLS and YYNGEE. Filled out from reference TRBV9 and TRBJ2-1, the complete variable domain reads DSGVTQTPKHLITATGQRVTLRCSPRSGDLSVYWYQQSLDQGLQFLIQYYNGEERAKGNILERFSAQQFPDLHSELNLSSLELGDSALYFCASSVGTYNYNEQFFGPGTRLTVL.

The chain recombines TRBV7-2 with TRBJ2-5; either TRBD1 or TRBD2 may supply D (5 bases each). There are 13 residues in the CDR3. Looked up from germline, CDR1 is SGHTA and CDR2 is FQGNSA. The V end lost 4 bases, the J end lost 5 bases, and 11 bases lay between the germline ends. CDR3: CASSSQWGETQYF. The CDR3 bases are TGTGCCAGCAGCTCCCAGTGGGGGGAGACCCAGTACTTC.

This sequence joins TRBV28 and TRBJ1-1; D is undetermined. This CDR3 is built from 13 residues. Germline values: CDR1 MDHEN, CDR2 SYDVKM. V gave up 1 base and J gave up 10 bases, with 13 bases separating them. CDR3 residues: CASSLFDPPVAFF. CDR3 coding DNA: TGTGCCAGCAGTTTATTCGACCCACCGGTAGCTTTCTTT.

A remark on this clone: The identical CDR3 is also encoded by other nucleotide sequences in the sample. The chain combines TRBV6-6 with TRBJ2-7; TRBD1 matches 10 bases. Trimming took 2 bases from V and 3 from J; bases not matched to a gene: 1. The CDR3 runs to 14 residues. Per germline, CDR1 MNHNY and CDR2 SVGAGI (reference sequence). The CDR3 DNA follows: TGTGCCAGCAGTTACGGGGACAGGGGCTACGAGCAGTACTTC. The encoded protein is CASSYGDRGYEQYF.